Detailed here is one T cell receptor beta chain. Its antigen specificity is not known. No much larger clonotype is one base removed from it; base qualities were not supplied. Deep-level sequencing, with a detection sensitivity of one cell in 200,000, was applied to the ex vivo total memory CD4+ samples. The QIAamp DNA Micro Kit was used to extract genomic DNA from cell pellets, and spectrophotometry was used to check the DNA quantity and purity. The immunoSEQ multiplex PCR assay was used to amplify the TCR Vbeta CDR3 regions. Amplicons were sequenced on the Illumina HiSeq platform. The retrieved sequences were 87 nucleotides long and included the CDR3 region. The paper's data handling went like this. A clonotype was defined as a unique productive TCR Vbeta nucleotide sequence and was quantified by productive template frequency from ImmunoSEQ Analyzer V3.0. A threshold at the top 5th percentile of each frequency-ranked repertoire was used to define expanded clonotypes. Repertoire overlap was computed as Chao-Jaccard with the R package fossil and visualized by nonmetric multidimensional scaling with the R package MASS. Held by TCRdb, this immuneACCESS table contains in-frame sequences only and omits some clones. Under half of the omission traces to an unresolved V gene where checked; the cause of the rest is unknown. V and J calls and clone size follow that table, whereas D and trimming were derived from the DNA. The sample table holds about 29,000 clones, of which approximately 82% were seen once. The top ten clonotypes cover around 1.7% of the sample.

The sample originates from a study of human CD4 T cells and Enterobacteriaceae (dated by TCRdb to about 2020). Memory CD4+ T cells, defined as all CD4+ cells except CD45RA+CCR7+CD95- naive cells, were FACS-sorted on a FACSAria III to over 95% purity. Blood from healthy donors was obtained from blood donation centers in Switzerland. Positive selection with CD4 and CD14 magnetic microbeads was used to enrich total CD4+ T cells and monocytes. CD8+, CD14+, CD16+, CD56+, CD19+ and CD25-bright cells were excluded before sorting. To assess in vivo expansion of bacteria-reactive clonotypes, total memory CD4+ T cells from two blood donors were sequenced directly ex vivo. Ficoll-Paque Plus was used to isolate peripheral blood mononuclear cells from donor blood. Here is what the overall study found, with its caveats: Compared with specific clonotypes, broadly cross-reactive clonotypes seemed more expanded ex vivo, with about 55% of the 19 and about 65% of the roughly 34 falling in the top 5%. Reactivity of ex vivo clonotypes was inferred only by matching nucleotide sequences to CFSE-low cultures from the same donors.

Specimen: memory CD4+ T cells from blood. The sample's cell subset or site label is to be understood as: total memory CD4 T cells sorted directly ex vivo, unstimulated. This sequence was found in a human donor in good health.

For the CDR3, the sequence is CASSSRALASDTQYF. The nucleotide sequence is given as TGTGCCAGCAGCTCTCGTGCCCTAGCTTCAGATACGCAGTATTTT. This chain joins TRBV5-6 to TRBJ2-3; TRBD2 could be the D gene, as 5 bases match. The CDR3 contains 15 residues, cysteine and phenylalanine counted. The kept DNA is CDR3 alone, 45 bases in frame from the first base. In the germline V gene, CDR1 corresponds to SGHDT and CDR2 to YYEEEE. V loses 3 bases, J loses 4 bases, and the germline ends lie 15 bases apart.